A selection of T cell receptor beta chains follows, all from one sample in a study of OX40 agonist ivuxolimab in advanced cancers. Data came from immunoSEQ multiplex PCR; TCRdb stores just in-frame clones and leaves some out. The sample includes about 59,000 clones, around 87% of them seen just once. The sample in question was CD4+ or CD8+ T cells sorted from blood, obtained in a trial of the OX40 agonist ivuxolimab. Receptors originate from an adult with an advanced solid tumor such as melanoma, head and neck, liver or kidney cancer. The CDR3 runs from the conserved cysteine through the conserved F or W. The order of the fields is V gene, CDR3 length, J gene, CDR3 protein.

v_gene: TRBV5-4; len: 13; j_gene: TRBJ1-1; CDR3aa: CASSLTLGTEAFF
v_gene: TRBV29-1; len: 13; j_gene: TRBJ1-4; CDR3aa: CSATTYANEKLFF
v_gene: TRBV6-5; len: 11; j_gene: TRBJ1-1; CDR3aa: CASNRLGKAFF
v_gene: TRBV10-3; len: 16; j_gene: TRBJ2-2; CDR3aa: CAISGTPGDGHRELFF
v_gene: TRBV7-7; len: 16; j_gene: TRBJ2-3; CDR3aa: CASSLTLAGRGDTQYF
v_gene: TRBV19; len: 14; j_gene: TRBJ2-2; CDR3aa: CASSLTGVPGELFF
v_gene: TRBV5-6; len: 15; j_gene: TRBJ1-2; CDR3aa: CASSTPTGANYGYTF
v_gene: TRBV7-2; len: 15; j_gene: TRBJ2-1; CDR3aa: CASSLSGGAYNEQFF
v_gene: TRBV11-2; len: 12; j_gene: TRBJ1-1; CDR3aa: CASSPIVAEAFF
v_gene: TRBV7-2; len: 17; j_gene: TRBJ2-1; CDR3aa: CASSLVGVIRGNNEQFF
v_gene: TRBV28; len: 15; j_gene: TRBJ1-6; CDR3aa: CASSFIRQGSVPLHF
v_gene: TRBV6-5; len: 12; j_gene: TRBJ1-5; CDR3aa: CASSREWQPQHF
v_gene: TRBV5-1; len: 16; j_gene: TRBJ2-1; CDR3aa: CASSLGMAGAYNEQFF
v_gene: TRBV7-9; len: 17; j_gene: TRBJ2-1; CDR3aa: CASSFLSIISSYNEQFF
v_gene: TRBV18; len: 16; j_gene: TRBJ1-4; CDR3aa: CASSPGLISTNEKLFF
v_gene: TRBV28; len: 15; j_gene: TRBJ1-2; CDR3aa: CASSFLGAGNYGYTF
v_gene: TRBV5-1; len: 15; j_gene: TRBJ1-1; CDR3aa: CASSSIGQTNTEAFF
v_gene: TRBV11-2; len: 13; j_gene: TRBJ2-7; CDR3aa: CASSQTGSYEQYF
v_gene: TRBV27; len: 15; j_gene: TRBJ2-7; CDR3aa: CASTPDRARTYEQYF
v_gene: TRBV2; len: 15; j_gene: TRBJ1-3; CDR3aa: CASQQGPYSGNTIYF
v_gene: TRBV25-1; len: 15; j_gene: TRBJ1-1; CDR3aa: CASSKQGAVGTEAFF
v_gene: TRBV6-4; len: 14; j_gene: TRBJ1-4; CDR3aa: CASSPHATNEKLFF
v_gene: TRBV6-5; len: 14; j_gene: TRBJ2-7; CDR3aa: CASSYFRGDHEQYF
v_gene: TRBV11-3; len: 13; j_gene: TRBJ2-1; CDR3aa: CASSLAAYNEQFF
v_gene: TRBV28; len: 11; j_gene: TRBJ1-2; CDR3aa: CATPREGGYTF
v_gene: TRBV18; len: 14; j_gene: TRBJ2-7; CDR3aa: CASSPGLGSYEQYF
v_gene: TRBV9; len: 16; j_gene: TRBJ1-2; CDR3aa: CASSVGGSRDTRGYTF
v_gene: TRBV10-3; len: 15; j_gene: TRBJ2-7; CDR3aa: CAISPSGTRGGEQYF
v_gene: TRBV7-9; len: 13; j_gene: TRBJ2-1; CDR3aa: CASRNFVRPEQFF
v_gene: TRBV15; len: 15; j_gene: TRBJ1-1; CDR3aa: CATSRTGESWTEAFF
v_gene: TRBV2; len: 13; j_gene: TRBJ2-2; CDR3aa: CASITSVPGELFF
v_gene: TRBV7-8; len: 13; j_gene: TRBJ1-2; CDR3aa: CASSLARNYGYTF
v_gene: TRBV10-3; len: 15; j_gene: TRBJ1-2; CDR3aa: CANGPGPRRDYGYTF
v_gene: TRBV2; len: 15; j_gene: TRBJ1-1; CDR3aa: CASSNRQGLNTEAFF
v_gene: TRBV5-6; len: 18; j_gene: TRBJ2-4; CDR3aa: CASSLERADGSAKNIQYF
v_gene: TRBV4-3; len: 16; j_gene: TRBJ2-3; CDR3aa: CASSQDTGGTIYTQYF
v_gene: TRBV6-6; len: 13; j_gene: TRBJ2-7; CDR3aa: CAAGGAGTYEQYF
v_gene: TRBV19; len: 14; j_gene: TRBJ2-3; CDR3aa: CASKVSGGKDTQYF
v_gene: TRBV5-1; len: 14; j_gene: TRBJ2-3; CDR3aa: CASSLGQSTDTQYF
v_gene: TRBV11-3; len: 16; j_gene: TRBJ1-6; CDR3aa: CASSLVAGTYNSPLHF
v_gene: TRBV7-2; len: 16; j_gene: TRBJ2-1; CDR3aa: CASSLEVNSALGEQFF
v_gene: TRBV7-8; len: 16; j_gene: TRBJ2-2; CDR3aa: CASSLLRQPNTGELFF